Following are 9 T cell receptor beta chains from one sample sequenced in a study of shared clonotypes between healthy human individuals. Only in-frame clones appear in the TCRdb table, and some are missing; sequencing was by immunoSEQ multiplex PCR. Here the sample spans around 700,000 clones, around four fifths being singletons. Sequencing input: memory CD4+ T cells sorted from blood. Subset of the sample: CD45RA-negative fraction. These receptors came from a woman between 25 and 40 years old in good health.

The chain is built from TRBV30 and TRBJ1-2; 8 nucleotides agree with TRBD1. Germline lookup yields CDR1 GTSNPN and CDR2 SVGIG (reference sequence). V shed 1 base, J shed 2 bases, and the junction held 0 bases outside the gene matches. The length of the CDR3 is 13 residues. The CDR3 is CAWSGTGNYGYTF. CDR3 bases: TGTGCCTGGAGTGGGACAGGGAACTATGGCTACACCTTC.

This clone came up many times. The chain uses TRBV19 and TRBJ2-7; the D gene is possibly TRBD2 (5 bases). CDR3 length: 14 residues. V lost 4 bases to trimming and J lost 3 bases, with 13 bases between them. CDR1 LNHDA and CDR2 SQIVND come from the germline V gene (reference sequence). The CDR3 protein is CASSKEAYHYEQYF. Written as DNA, the CDR3 is TGTGCCAGTAGTAAGGAGGCCTACCACTACGAGCAGTACTTC.

This chain links TRBV7-9 with TRBJ2-5; unclear D gene. V lost 5 bases and J lost 10, with 11 bases in between. This CDR3 contains 11 residues. Germline-derived CDR1 and CDR2 are SEHNR and FQNEAQ (reference sequence). The CDR3, as DNA: TGTGCCAGCAGCCCCTCAATGGGCCAGTACTTC. Its protein product is CASSPSMGQYF.

This clone was seen more than once but under ten times. The chain has TRBV28 and TRBJ2-7; the D gene is possibly TRBD2 (5 bases). Germline CDR1 is MDHEN and CDR2 is SYDVKM. The V end was cut by 5 bases, the J end by 6 bases, with 14 bases between. This CDR3 comprises 13 residues. Written as DNA, the CDR3 is TGTGCCAGCAGTCCGTCTAGGAGCGGCGAGCAGTACTTC. This translates into CASSPSRSGEQYF.

For the CDR3, the DNA is TGTGCCAGCTCCCCACGGGGACTTCAGAATGAGCAGTTCTTC. Residues: CASSPRGLQNEQFF. The chain links TRBV27 to TRBJ2-1; the D gene is possibly TRBD2 (6 bases). Between the trimmed V and J ends, which lost 8 bases and 7 bases, there was a span of 18 bases. The CDR3 totals 14 residues. Germline V gene sequence: CDR1 MNHEY, CDR2 SMNVEV (reference sequence).

V gene TRBV18 combines with J gene TRBJ2-1; TRBD2 agrees at 10 bases. The germline V gene has CDR1 KGHSH and CDR2 LQKENI. The ends lost 5 bases at V and 4 bases at J; junction bases unmatched: 11. This CDR3 region has 17 residues. CDR3 DNA sequence: TGTGCCAGCTCATCAACCAAAGCGGGAGGGCCTTACAATGAGCAGTTCTTC. Residues: CASSSTKAGGPYNEQFF.

This clone was counted ten times or more. The sample has other DNA sequences that encode this CDR3 too. V usage is TRBV28 and J usage is TRBJ2-3; unclear D gene. The V and J ends lost 3 bases and 1 base respectively, with 8 bases between them. The CDR3 is 14 amino acids. In germline, CDR1 is MDHEN, CDR2 SYDVKM. CDR3 sequence: CASSLSGRTDTQYF. The CDR3 DNA is TGTGCCAGCAGTTTGTCAGGTCGCACAGATACGCAGTATTTT.

On this clone itself: This CDR3 is also generated by other DNA sequences in the sample. Here the CDR3 DNA reads TGTGCCTGGAGTCTCAATACCGGGGAGCTGTTTTTT. Translated, it gives CAWSLNTGELFF. The chain couples TRBV30 to TRBJ2-2; D ambiguous. The CDR3 extends over 12 amino acids. Germline CDR1 GTSNPN, CDR2 SVGIG (reference sequence). V was pared by 2 bases and J by 5 bases, with 6 bases between. Full variable domain (outside the CDR3, taken from reference TRBV30 and TRBJ2-2): SQTIHQWPATLVQPVGSPLSLECTVEGTSNPNLYWYRQAAGRGLQLLFYSVGIGQISSEVPQNLSASRPQDRQFILSSKKLLLSDSGFYLCAWSLNTGELFFGEGSRLTVL.

The chain is built from TRBV5-4 and TRBJ2-3; D gene uncertain. This CDR3 comprises 11 residues. Trimming cost V 3 bases and J 5 bases, with 4 bases left between them. Germline assignment: CDR1 SGHNT and CDR2 YYREEE (reference sequence). The CDR3 region has the DNA TGTGCCAGCAGCTGGGGAGATACGCAGTATTTT. Translating it yields CASSWGDTQYF.